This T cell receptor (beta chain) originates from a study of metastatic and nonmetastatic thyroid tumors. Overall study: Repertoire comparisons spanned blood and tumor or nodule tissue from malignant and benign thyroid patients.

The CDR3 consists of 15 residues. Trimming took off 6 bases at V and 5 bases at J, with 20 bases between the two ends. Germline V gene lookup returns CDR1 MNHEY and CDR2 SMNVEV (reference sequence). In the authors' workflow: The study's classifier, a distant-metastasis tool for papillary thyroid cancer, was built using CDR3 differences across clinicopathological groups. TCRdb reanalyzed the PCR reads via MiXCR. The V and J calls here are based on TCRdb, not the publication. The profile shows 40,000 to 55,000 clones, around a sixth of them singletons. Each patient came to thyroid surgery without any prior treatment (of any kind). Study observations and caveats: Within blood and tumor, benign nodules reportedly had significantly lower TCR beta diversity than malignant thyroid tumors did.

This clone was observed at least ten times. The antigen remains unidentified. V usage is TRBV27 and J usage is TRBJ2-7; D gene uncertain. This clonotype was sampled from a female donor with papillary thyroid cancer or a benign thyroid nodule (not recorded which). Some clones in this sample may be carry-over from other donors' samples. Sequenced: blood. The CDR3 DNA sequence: TGTGCCAGCAGCCGGTACCGGGTCGGAAGTCACGAGCAGTACTTC. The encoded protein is CASSRYRVGSHEQYF.